The 16 T cell receptor beta chains given below trace back to one sample, sequenced in a study of IL-32 and malignant T cell survival in cutaneous lymphoma. Libraries were prepared by immunoSEQ multiplex PCR; TCRdb keeps only in-frame clonotypes and omits some of them. Found here are roughly 940 clones, under 90% of them singletons; the top ten hold 0.65% to 0.7%. The blood samples were from patients with Sezary syndrome, a leukemic cutaneous T cell lymphoma. The sample consisted of blood, taken on day 0. These receptors came from a human donor with cutaneous T cell lymphoma.

V gene TRBV7-3 combines with J gene TRBJ2-5, with D unresolved. Trimming removed 5 bases from V and 4 bases from J, with 11 bases in between. The CDR3 spans 13 residues. CDR1 and CDR2 from the germline V gene are SGHTA and FQGTGA. CDR3 DNA sequence: TGTGCCAGCAGCCTCGGGTCAGCAGAGACCCAGTACTTC. Its protein is CASSLGSAETQYF.

CDR3: CASSIWAEGGQPQHF. In DNA, the CDR3 is TGTGCCAGTAGTATATGGGCAGAGGGAGGCCAACCCCAGCATTTT. The chain uses TRBV19 and TRBJ1-5; D is uncertain. The CDR3 consists of 15 residues. Germline V gene lookup returns CDR1 LNHDA and CDR2 SQIVND (reference sequence). The V end lost 2 bases, the J end lost 10 bases, and 18 bases lay between the germline ends.

The chain carries TRBV27 and TRBJ2-1; 10 bases agree with TRBD2. Germline trimming cut 8 bases from V and 6 bases from J; bases unmatched to any gene: 10. Looked up from germline, CDR1 is MNHEY and CDR2 is SMNVEV (reference sequence). The CDR3 has 15 amino acids. In DNA, the CDR3 is TGTGCCAGCTCCGCGGCTAGCGGGGGACTCAATGAGCAGTTCTTC. This encodes CASSAASGGLNEQFF.

The V gene is TRBV18, the J gene TRBJ2-7; 8 bases are shared with TRBD1. The CDR3 runs to 13 residues. Germline CDR1 is KGHSH and CDR2 is LQKENI. With 5 bases clipped from V and 7 bases from J, the junction kept 7 bases outside the gene matches. The CDR3 DNA reads TGTGCCAGCTCAGCCCAGGGGGCGCGAGAGCAGTACTTC. Its protein product is CASSAQGAREQYF.

CDR3 loop: CASSARGLNTGELFF. The CDR3 coding sequence is TGTGCCAGCAGCGCCCGGGGCCTGAACACCGGGGAGCTGTTTTTT. The V and J genes are TRBV9 and TRBJ2-2, with D perhaps TRBD1 or TRBD2 (5 bases each). The germline gives CDR1 SGDLS, CDR2 YYNGEE. V lost 3 bases to trimming and J lost 1 base, with 10 bases between them. The CDR3 covers 15 residues.

V usage is TRBV7-1 and J usage is TRBJ1-2, with D unclear. TRBV7-1 is recorded as an ORF, its role being uncertain. With 5 bases removed from V and 4 bases from J, the gap between germline ends came to 11 bases. This CDR3 region has 13 residues. For the CDR3, the DNA is TGTGCCAGCAGCGCTCGAAAGACCTATGGCTACACCTTC. It yields the protein CASSARKTYGYTF.

J is TRBJ2-2 and V is TRBV7-2; tentatively, D is TRBD2 (7 bases). The V and J ends lost 0 bases and 6 bases respectively, with 11 bases between them. CDR3 length equals 15 residues. Germline V gives CDR1 SGHTA, CDR2 FQGNSA. CDR3 residues: CASSLAQGGAGELFF. The CDR3 region has the DNA TGTGCCAGCAGCTTAGCGCAAGGGGGGGCCGGGGAGCTGTTTTTT.

This chain joins TRBV21-1 and TRBJ1-3; the table assigns TRBD1, which was not confirmed against the DNA. TRBV21-1 has pseudogene status. The CDR3 consists of 15 residues. CDR3 protein: CASSKNLIQGNTIYF. CDR3 in DNA: TGTGCCAGCAGCAAAAATTTGATCCAGGGAAACACCATATATTTT.

V usage is TRBV18 and J usage is TRBJ2-3, with D uncertain. CDR1 KGHSH and CDR2 LQKENI come from the germline V gene. The CDR3 is 15 amino acids. The V gene lost 2 bases and the J gene lost 1 base, with 10 bases spanning the gap. CDR3 amino acids: CASSPSSARTDTQYF. The CDR3 DNA reads as TGTGCCAGCTCACCAAGTTCGGCTCGCACAGATACGCAGTATTTT.

The rearrangement joins TRBV18 to TRBJ1-1; 9 bases map to TRBD1. The germline gives CDR1 KGHSH, CDR2 LQKENI. J gave up 1 base and V 4 bases, and 4 bases lay outside the gene matches. The CDR3 runs 15 residues. The CDR3 nucleotides read TGTGCCAGCTCACAACCGACAGGGGGGAACACTGAAGCTTTCTTT. The encoded protein is CASSQPTGGNTEAFF.

The J gene is TRBJ2-1, the V gene TRBV27; D may be TRBD1 (5 bases). CDR1 and CDR2 (germline): MNHEY, SMNVEV (reference sequence). The CDR3 runs to 14 residues. Between the trimmed V and J ends, which lost 3 bases and 10 bases, there was a span of 16 bases. Here the CDR3 reads CASSLGLREAEQFF. For the CDR3, the DNA is TGTGCCAGCAGTTTGGGTCTCAGGGAAGCGGAGCAGTTCTTC.

This chain uses TRBV6-5 with TRBJ2-1; 11 bases map to TRBD1. Unmatched junction bases numbered 7, after V lost 6 bases and J lost 12 bases. The germline CDR1 and CDR2 sequences are MNHEY and SVGAGI. The CDR3 runs 13 residues. DNA of the CDR3: TGTGCCAGCAGGGACAGGGGGCGGCGGTGGCAGTTCTTC. This codes for CASRDRGRRWQFF.

The chain has TRBV19 and TRBJ2-2; 7 bases are shared with TRBD1. The germline V gene has CDR1 LNHDA and CDR2 SQIVND (reference sequence). V shed 6 bases and J 5 bases; nucleotides not matched to a gene: 3. The CDR3 covers 13 residues. The CDR3 loop reads CASRGRGTGELFF. The DNA of the CDR3 is TGTGCCAGTAGGGGCAGGGGGACCGGGGAGCTGTTTTTT.

A single count supports this clone. The chain employs TRBV7-3 and TRBJ2-3, with D perhaps TRBD2 (7 bases). This CDR3 has 16 amino acids. V lost 3 bases and J 0 bases, leaving 13 bases between the germline ends. Germline V CDR1 and CDR2: SGHTA, FQGTGA. CDR3 amino acids: CASSFFKGGSTDTQYF. The CDR3 nucleotides read TGTGCCAGCAGCTTTTTCAAGGGGGGGAGCACAGATACGCAGTATTTT.

The chain links TRBV27 to TRBJ1-6, with unresolved D. The CDR3 totals 13 residues. Trimming cost V 4 bases and J 7 bases, with 8 bases left between them. Germline V lookup: CDR1 MNHEY, CDR2 SMNVEV (reference sequence). The CDR3 sequence: CASSWNGNSPLHF. CDR3 coding DNA: TGTGCCAGCAGTTGGAATGGGAATTCACCCCTCCACTTT.

A word on this clone: One end of the junction does not line up with germline, which may come from a read error. The CDR3 region is CARRPLGKEAFF. The CDR3 DNA is TGTGCCCGCAGGCCCCTTGGAAAGGAAGCTTTCTTT. V is TRBV25-1 and J is TRBJ1-1; D is uncertain. The CDR3 sequence is 12 residues long. Germline CDR1 MGHDK, CDR2 SYGVNS.